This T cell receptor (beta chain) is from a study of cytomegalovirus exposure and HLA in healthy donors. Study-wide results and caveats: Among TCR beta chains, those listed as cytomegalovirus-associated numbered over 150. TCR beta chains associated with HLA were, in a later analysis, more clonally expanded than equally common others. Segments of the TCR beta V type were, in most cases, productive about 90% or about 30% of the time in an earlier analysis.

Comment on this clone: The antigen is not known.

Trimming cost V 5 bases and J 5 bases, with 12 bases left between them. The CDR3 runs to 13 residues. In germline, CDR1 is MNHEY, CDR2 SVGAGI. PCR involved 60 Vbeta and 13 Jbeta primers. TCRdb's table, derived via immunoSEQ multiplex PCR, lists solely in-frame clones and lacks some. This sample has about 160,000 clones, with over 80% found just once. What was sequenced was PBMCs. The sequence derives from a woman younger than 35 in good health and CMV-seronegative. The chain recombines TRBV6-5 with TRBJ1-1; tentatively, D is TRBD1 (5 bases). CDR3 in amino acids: CASSERGRTEAFF. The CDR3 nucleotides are TGTGCCAGCAGTGAAAGGGGAAGGACTGAAGCTTTCTTT.